The 11 T cell receptor beta chains below come from one sample, sequenced in a study of radiation and T cells in renal cell carcinoma. TCRdb's copy holds only in-frame clones and misses some; the assay was immunoSEQ multiplex PCR. The sample comprises over 85,000 clones, 70% to 85% of which are singletons, and more than 5.5% rests with the top ten. The time point was: baseline pretreatment blood. Regarding treatment: 15 Gy SBRT to primary tumor, nephrectomy 4 weeks later. The sequencing used blood, collected from a patient whose treatment included radiotherapy and nephrectomy. The receptors shown here come from a man between 60 and 75 years old with renal cell carcinoma.

The chain employs TRBV27 and TRBJ1-5; D unclear. V was clipped by 3 bases and J by 2 bases, with 8 bases between them. Germline V gives CDR1 MNHEY, CDR2 SMNVEV (reference sequence). The CDR3 runs 14 residues. The CDR3 nucleotides read TGTGCCAGCAGTTTTGGGCGCGGCAATCAGCCCCAGCATTTT. Protein product: CASSFGRGNQPQHF.

This chain uses TRBV10-2 with TRBJ2-3; 9 bases align to TRBD2. Looked up from germline, CDR1 is WSHSY and CDR2 is SAAADI. CDR3 size: 16 residues. V lost 3 bases, J lost 7 bases, and 11 bases stayed unmatched. CDR3 sequence reads: CASSEIMASGINTQYF. The CDR3 DNA reads TGCGCCAGCAGTGAAATTATGGCTAGCGGGATAAATACGCAGTATTTT.

The chain carries TRBV27 and TRBJ2-5; 7 bases are a match to TRBD1. Germline V gives CDR1 MNHEY, CDR2 SMNVEV (reference sequence). V lost 6 bases, J lost 2 bases, and 12 bases stayed unmatched. The CDR3 has 16 amino acids. CDR3 protein: CASSPASGQYQETQYF. CDR3 nucleotides: TGTGCCAGCAGCCCCGCCTCGGGACAGTATCAAGAGACCCAGTACTTC.

The chain is built from TRBV29-1 and TRBJ2-2, with D perhaps being TRBD1 or TRBD2 (5 bases each). With 4 bases removed from V and 1 base from J, the gap between germline ends came to 13 bases. Germline V lookup: CDR1 SQVTM, CDR2 ANQGSEA. The CDR3 loop spans 15 amino acids. The CDR3 is CSVGGASMNTGELFF. In DNA form, the CDR3 reads TGCAGCGTTGGAGGGGCATCTATGAACACCGGGGAGCTGTTTTTT.

The chain employs TRBV6-1 and TRBJ2-7; 9 bases map to TRBD1. V trimming: 6 bases; J trimming: 3 bases; junction bases outside the gene matches: 3. The CDR3 totals 13 residues. Germline V gene data show CDR1 as MNHNS and CDR2 as SASEGT. CDR3 nucleotide sequence: TGTGCCAGCAGCTGGGACAGGGTCTACGAGCAGTACTTC. Translated, it gives CASSWDRVYEQYF.

The chain carries TRBV28 and TRBJ1-1, with no clear D. The germline V gene encodes CDR1 MDHEN and CDR2 SYDVKM. V lost 8 bases and J lost 4, with 17 bases in between. The CDR3 sequence is 14 residues long. The CDR3 DNA is TGTGCCAGCGCCCGGGGAATGGGTGTCACTGAAGCTTTCTTT. Translated: CASARGMGVTEAFF. Together with reference TRBV28 and TRBJ1-1, the CDR3 gives the full variable domain: DVKVTQSSRYLVKRTGEKVFLECVQDMDHENMFWYRQDPGLGLRLIYFSYDVKMKEKGDIPEGYSVSREKKERFSLILESASTNQTSMYLCASARGMGVTEAFFGQGTRLTVV.

The table lists this clone with a count of one. The V and J genes are TRBV6-5 and TRBJ1-4; 9 nucleotides match TRBD1. The CDR3 has 14 amino acids. Germline CDR1 and CDR2: MNHEY and SVGAGI. With 6 bases clipped from V and 9 bases from J, the junction kept 8 bases outside the gene matches. CDR3 in amino acids: CASRPGQGPQKLFF. CDR3 in DNA: TGTGCCAGCAGACCGGGACAGGGCCCCCAAAAACTGTTTTTT.

J is TRBJ2-1 and V is TRBV7-9, with a weak D call TRBD2 (5 bases). The CDR3 spans 15 residues. CDR1 SEHNR and CDR2 FQNEAQ come from the germline V gene (reference sequence). V lost 2 bases, J lost 0 bases, and 8 bases lay in between. CDR3 residues: CASSLTGSSYNEQFF. CDR3 DNA: TGTGCCAGCAGCTTAACTGGGAGCTCCTACAATGAGCAGTTCTTC.

The chain is built from TRBV11-3 and TRBJ2-7; 8 bases agree with TRBD2. V dropped 4 bases and J dropped 2; count of bases not matched to a gene: 10. The CDR3 loop spans 16 amino acids. Germline V gene sequence: CDR1 SGHNT, CDR2 YENEEA. The CDR3 DNA reads TGTGCCAGCAGCTCTCGGACGGGAGGGGACGCCTACGAGCAGTACTTC. This translates into CASSSRTGGDAYEQYF.

The genes are TRBV11-1 and TRBJ2-1; D ambiguous. V shed 5 bases and J shed 0 bases, with 14 bases lying between them. CDR3 size: 16 residues. Germline V CDR1 and CDR2: SGHAT, FQDESV (reference sequence). The CDR3 DNA reads TGTGCCAGCAGCAGACCGGACCCTAGCTCCTACAATGAGCAGTTCTTC. This codes for CASSRPDPSSYNEQFF.

J is TRBJ2-1 and V is TRBV28; unclear D gene. The CDR3 sequence is 11 residues long. V was cut by 4 bases and J by 4 bases, with 2 bases left in between. CDR1 is MDHEN, CDR2 SYDVKM, per germline. DNA of the CDR3: TGTGCCAGCAGTTGGTACAATGAGCAGTTCTTC. Protein sequence: CASSWYNEQFF.